One sample yielded the 9 T cell receptor beta chains listed below, sequenced in a study of cytomegalovirus exposure and HLA in healthy donors. The PCR employed 60 Vbeta primers together with 13 Jbeta primers. TCRdb's table, derived via immunoSEQ multiplex PCR, lists solely in-frame clones and lacks some. The data hold some 110,000 clones, with about 73% observed a single time. The source material was PBMCs. The receptors stem from a woman between 45 and 60 years old in good health and CMV-seropositive.

V is TRBV5-1 and J is TRBJ2-2, with D possibly being TRBD1 (6 bases). Trimming cost V 2 bases and J 5 bases, with 13 bases left between them. The CDR3 extends over 15 amino acids. Germline lookup yields CDR1 SGHRS and CDR2 YFSETQ. CDR3 residues: CASSFPGVGTGELFF. The CDR3 DNA is TGCGCCAGCAGCTTCCCAGGGGTTGGAACCGGGGAGCTGTTTTTT. Looking up the rest from reference TRBV5-1 and TRBJ2-2 gives the full variable domain: KAGVTQTPRYLIKTRGQQVTLSCSPISGHRSVSWYQQTPGQGLQFLFEYFSETQRNKGNFPGRFSGRQFSNSRSEMNVSTLELGDSALYLCASSFPGVGTGELFFGEGSRLTVL.

The genes are TRBV2 and TRBJ1-2; D is unresolved. There are 13 residues in the CDR3. Germline V gives CDR1 SNHLY, CDR2 FYNNEI. Trimming shortened V by 4 bases and J by 4 bases, and 10 bases separated the two germline ends. The CDR3 here is CASSGSGIYGYTF. The CDR3 bases are TGTGCCAGCAGTGGATCGGGGATCTATGGCTACACCTTC.

The V call is TRBV9, the J call TRBJ2-7; maybe TRBD2 (5 bases). The germline V gene encodes CDR1 SGDLS and CDR2 YYNGEE. The CDR3 totals 15 residues. The ends were cut back, 5 bases at V and 2 bases at J, with 17 bases in the middle. CDR3 protein: CASREKLASTYEQYF. CDR3 coding DNA: TGTGCCAGCAGAGAAAAGCTAGCTTCCACCTACGAGCAGTACTTC.

This chain joins TRBV5-1 and TRBJ2-4; D is possibly TRBD2 (7 bases). This CDR3 comprises 16 residues. V was trimmed by 3 bases and J by 6 bases, leaving 19 bases between them. The germline gives CDR1 SGHRS, CDR2 YFSETQ. The CDR3: CASSSMVSGGGNIQYF. CDR3 DNA: TGCGCCAGCAGCTCAATGGTGTCGGGGGGCGGAAACATTCAGTACTTC.

This clone was found a few times. J is TRBJ2-5 and V is TRBV11-3, with TRBD2 matching 7 bases. The germline V gene has CDR1 SGHNT and CDR2 YENEEA. The CDR3 is 15 residues long. V lost 0 bases, J lost 5 bases, and 6 bases stayed unmatched. The CDR3 loop reads CASSLDGGREETQYF. The CDR3 region has the DNA TGTGCCAGCAGCTTAGATGGGGGGAGGGAGGAGACCCAGTACTTC.

This sequence joins TRBV18 and TRBJ1-6; TRBD1 matches 10 bases. Per the germline V gene, CDR1 is KGHSH and CDR2 is LQKENI. The V and J ends lost 6 bases and 11 bases, in that order; junction bases with no gene match: 4. CDR3 length: 13 amino acids. This chain's CDR3 is CASSLDRGTPLHF. The CDR3 region has the DNA TGTGCCAGCTCGTTGGACAGGGGGACACCCCTCCACTTT.

The V gene is TRBV6-6, the J gene TRBJ2-5, with D unresolved. In germline, CDR1 is MNHNY, CDR2 SVGAGI (reference sequence). The CDR3 consists of 13 residues. V gave up 7 bases and J gave up 6 bases, with 15 bases separating them. CDR3 coding DNA: TGTGCCAGCAACAAAGACGAGGTTAAGACCCAGTACTTC. Translation: CASNKDEVKTQYF.

The chain uses TRBV6-5 and TRBJ2-7; 9 nucleotides align to TRBD2. In germline, CDR1 is MNHEY, CDR2 SVGAGI. The CDR3 spans 15 residues. The V and J ends lost 5 bases and 3 bases, in that order; junction bases with no gene match: 8. The DNA for the CDR3 is TGTGCCAGCAGTATAGGGGCGGGGGGGTACTACGAGCAGTACTTC. Amino acid sequence: CASSIGAGGYYEQYF.

The chain recombines TRBV10-3 with TRBJ1-4; tentative D call: TRBD1 (5 bases). Germline CDR1 is ENHRY and CDR2 is SYGVKD. The ends were cut back, 3 bases at V and 10 bases at J, with 6 bases in the middle. The CDR3 has 11 amino acids. The CDR3 spells CAISDQGKLFF. In nucleotides, the CDR3 is TGTGCCATCAGTGATCAGGGAAAACTGTTTTTT.